The rows below give T cell receptor beta chains drawn from one sample of a study of response to subunit inactivated influenza vaccine. TCRdb re-derived calls from the RT-PCR reads in MiXCR, one entry per CDR3 protein. The table includes roughly 190,000 distinct CDR3 sequences, approximately 15% detected once. This specimen consisted of CD8+ T cells sorted from PBMCs, obtained around 5 days after vaccination. The receptor source for this set is a man aged 50 to 59 who received an inactivated influenza vaccine. Each CDR3 is given with its conserved first and last residue. The D gene is left open where the match is weak. Where a row states a size, it is once, few, many or the class of an expanded clone; other rows omit it.

j_gene	d_gene	v_gene	abundance	CDR3aa	CDR3nt
TRBJ2-2	TRBD1	TRBV7-8	many	CASSWAGTGGTGELFF	TGTGCCAGCAGCTGGGCCGGGACAGGGGGGACCGGGGAGCTGTTTTTT
TRBJ1-5	-	TRBV28	-	CASSLLSIQGSNQPQPF	TGTGCCAGCAGCTTATTATCAATACAGGGTAGCAATCAGCCCCAGCCTTTT
TRBJ2-1	-	TRBV29-1	-	CSVEVSRQAYNEQFF	TGCAGCGTTGAAGTTTCGAGACAGGCCTACAATGAGCAGTTCTTC
TRBJ1-1	-	TRBV7-9	-	CAIGEGGEAFF	TGTGCAATCGGGGAGGGTGGGGAAGCTTTCTTT
TRBJ2-7	TRBD1	TRBV7-8	-	CASSFEPGQAPLEQYF	TGTGCCAGCAGCTTCGAACCGGGACAGGCACCCCTCGAGCAGTACTTC
TRBJ2-3	TRBD1	TRBV6-5	few	CASSSTGGSDTQYF	TGTGCCAGCAGTTCCACAGGGGGCTCAGATACGCAGTATTTT
TRBJ2-1	TRBD2	TRBV6-2/TRBV6-3	few	CASSYPGLEQFF	TGTGCCAGCAGTTACCCGGGACTAGAGCAGTTCTTC
TRBJ2-5	-	TRBV20-1	few	CSAPGLPQETQYF	TGCAGTGCTCCCGGACTACCACAAGAGACCCAGTACTTC
TRBJ2-7	-	TRBV5-1	-	CASSFYRDSVSYEQYF	TGCGCCAGCAGCTTCTATAGGGATTCCGTCTCCTACGAGCAGTACTTC
TRBJ2-7	-	TRBV11-1	few	CASRPTVQYTYEQYF	TGTGCCAGCAGACCCACGGTCCAGTATACCTACGAGCAGTACTTC
TRBJ1-6	-	TRBV6-1	few	CATAGLVNSPLHF	TGTGCCACCGCCGGGCTCGTTAATTCACCCCTCCACTTT
TRBJ2-3	-	TRBV7-8	few	CASSGDTQYF	TGTGCCAGCAGCGGAGATACGCAGTATTTT
TRBJ1-2	-	TRBV27	-	CASSSVWGGDNGYTF	TGTGCCAGCAGTTCTGTTTGGGGGGGCGATAATGGCTACACCTTC
TRBJ1-1	TRBD1	TRBV5-1	many	CASSLAQGGTEAFF	TGCGCCAGCAGCTTGGCGCAGGGGGGCACTGAAGCTTTCTTT
TRBJ1-1	-	TRBV6-1	many	CASLTLSNTEAFF	TGTGCCAGCCTTACATTGTCGAACACTGAAGCTTTCTTT
TRBJ2-7	-	TRBV30	few	CAWSVLGSYEQYF	TGTGCCTGGAGTGTATTGGGGAGTTACGAGCAGTACTTC
TRBJ1-3	TRBD1	TRBV5-1	-	CASSYTQGYSPGNTIYF	TGCGCCAGCAGCTACACACAGGGGTATTCGCCCGGAAACACCATATATTTT
TRBJ2-2	TRBD2	TRBV27	-	CASTFTSGDWVGELFF	TGTGCCAGCACGTTTACTAGCGGGGATTGGGTCGGGGAGCTGTTTTTT
TRBJ2-1	-	TRBV12-3/TRBV12-4	many	CASSLTSYNEQFF	TGTGCCAGCAGCTTAACCTCCTACAATGAGCAGTTCTTC
TRBJ1-1	-	TRBV7-9	many	CASSLGQINTEAFF	TGTGCCAGCAGCTTAGGGCAGATTAACACTGAAGCTTTCTTT
TRBJ2-3	-	TRBV7-9	-	CASETFGPPTDTQYF	TGTGCCAGCGAGACATTTGGGCCCCCCACAGATACGCAGTATTTT
TRBJ2-1	-	TRBV9	few	CASSVASLSRNEQFF	TGTGCCAGCAGCGTAGCGTCCCTAAGTCGCAATGAGCAGTTCTTC
TRBJ2-1	TRBD2	TRBV29-1	few	CSVETSGRAGSYNEQFF	TGCAGCGTTGAAACTAGCGGGAGGGCCGGGTCCTACAATGAGCAGTTCTTC
TRBJ2-6	-	TRBV7-9	-	CASSLVVRTGANVLTF	TGTGCCAGCAGCTTAGTCGTAAGGACGGGGGCCAACGTCCTGACTTTC
TRBJ2-7	-	TRBV7-8	-	CASSLDPLRGVGYEQYF	TGTGCCAGCAGCTTAGACCCCCTTAGAGGGGTGGGCTACGAGCAGTACTTC
TRBJ2-3	-	TRBV20-1	-	CSARDYGRATDTQYF	TGCAGTGCTAGAGATTACGGCAGGGCCACAGATACGCAGTATTTT
TRBJ2-7	-	TRBV7-8	-	CASSLAQYYEQYF	TGTGCCAGCAGCTTAGCACAGTACTACGAGCAGTACTTC
TRBJ1-6	-	TRBV7-2	many	CASRLGQIYNSPLHF	TGTGCCAGCAGACTAGGACAGATCTATAATTCACCCCTCCACTTT
TRBJ2-5	-	TRBV6-2/TRBV6-3	many	CASSLLQQLLQETQYF	TGTGCCAGCAGTTTACTCCAACAGCTACTCCAAGAGACCCAGTACTTC
TRBJ1-5	TRBD1	TRBV15	few	CATSRQPGQVYPGDQPQHF	TGTGCCACCAGCAGACAGCCGGGACAGGTATACCCAGGGGATCAGCCCCAGCATTTT
TRBJ2-1	-	TRBV9	-	CASSTHSSEAYNEQFF	TGTGCCAGCAGCACCCACTCTAGCGAAGCCTACAATGAGCAGTTCTTC
TRBJ2-2	-	TRBV7-8	few	CASQSPGHHNTGELFF	TGTGCCAGTCAGAGCCCGGGACATCACAACACCGGGGAGCTGTTTTTT
TRBJ1-2	-	TRBV6-2/TRBV6-3	-	CASSYSLGGGNGYTF	TGTGCCAGCAGTTACTCCTTGGGAGGCGGAAATGGCTACACCTTC
TRBJ2-7	-	TRBV15	-	CATAEARSGSYEQYF	TGTGCCACCGCGGAGGCACGGTCGGGCTCCTACGAGCAGTACTTC
TRBJ2-7	-	TRBV6-1	-	CASTPGPSYEQYF	TGTGCCAGCACCCCCGGGCCCTCCTACGAGCAGTACTTC
TRBJ1-2	TRBD1	TRBV25-1	few	CASTASGTADGYTF	TGTGCCAGCACGGCCTCCGGGACAGCTGATGGCTACACCTTC
TRBJ1-3	-	TRBV28	few	CASSPSGIAGNTIYF	TGTGCCAGCTCCCCCTCAGGGATAGCTGGAAACACCATATATTTT
TRBJ2-7	-	TRBV9	-	CASSAAGHAYEQYF	TGTGCCAGCAGCGCCGCGGGACATGCCTACGAGCAGTACTTC
TRBJ2-7	-	TRBV9	-	CASSVAAGPYEQYF	TGTGCCAGCAGCGTAGCGGCGGGGCCCTACGAGCAGTACTTC
TRBJ2-1	TRBD2	TRBV9	-	CASSVDGGSEYNEQFF	TGTGCCAGCAGCGTAGACGGCGGGAGTGAGTACAATGAGCAGTTCTTC
TRBJ2-2	TRBD1	TRBV29-1	few	CSVEATQGVNTGELFF	TGCAGCGTTGAAGCAACACAGGGGGTAAACACCGGGGAGCTGTTTTTT
TRBJ2-3	-	TRBV20-1	many	CSARLKFTTDTQYF	TGCAGTGCTAGACTTAAGTTCACCACAGATACGCAGTATTTT
TRBJ2-5	TRBD1	TRBV4-3	-	CASSQFTGGWETQYF	TGCGCCAGCAGCCAATTTACAGGGGGCTGGGAGACCCAGTACTTC
TRBJ2-7	TRBD2	TRBV20-1	few	CSARPPSGSWYEQYF	TGCAGTGCTAGACCCCCTAGCGGGAGCTGGTACGAGCAGTACTTC
TRBJ2-3	TRBD2	TRBV3-1	-	CASSQEPVAGGYLSTDTQYF	TGTGCCAGCAGCCAAGAACCCGTAGCGGGAGGTTACCTCAGCACAGATACGCAGTATTTT